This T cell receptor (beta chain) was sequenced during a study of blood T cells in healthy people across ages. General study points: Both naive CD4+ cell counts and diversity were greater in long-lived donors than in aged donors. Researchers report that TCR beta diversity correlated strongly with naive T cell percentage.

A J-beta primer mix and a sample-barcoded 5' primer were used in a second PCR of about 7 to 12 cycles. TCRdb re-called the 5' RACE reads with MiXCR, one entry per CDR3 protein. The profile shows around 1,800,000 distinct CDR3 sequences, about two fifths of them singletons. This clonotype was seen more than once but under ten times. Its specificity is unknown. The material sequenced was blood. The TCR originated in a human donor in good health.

CDR3 amino acids: CASSLGGQWDTQYF. The DNA of the CDR3 is TGTGCCAGCAGCTTAGGAGGGCAGTGGGATACGCAGTATTTT. The chain couples TRBV7-9 to TRBJ2-3, with TRBD2 as a possible D gene (5 bases). This CDR3 has 14 residues. V lost 1 base, J lost 6 bases, and 11 bases lay in between. Germline lookup yields CDR1 SEHNR and CDR2 FQNEAQ (reference sequence).